These T cell receptor beta chains were read from a single sample in a study of blood T cell repertoires in COVID-19. Clones were read by immunoSEQ multiplex PCR, and TCRdb kept only the in-frame ones, dropping some. The sample holds roughly 250,000 clones; about nine tenths are singletons and the top ten take over 1.5%. The material sequenced was PBMCs or T cells enriched from blood (not recorded which). These receptors were taken from a woman in her late teens or twenties who had recovered from COVID-19. Each CDR3 is given with its conserved first and last residue. D genes are given only for firm matches. Only some rows state a clone size, as once, few, many or a class for expanded clones.

CDR3 DNA	CDR3 protein	clone size	D gene	V gene	J gene
TGTGCCAGCTCACCACGGAGCGCGCTCTCTGGGGCCAACGTCCTGACTTTC	CASSPRSALSGANVLTF	NA	NA	TRBV18	TRBJ2-6
TGTGCCAGCAGTTTATCCCAAAAGCTTGGCTACACCTTC	CASSLSQKLGYTF	NA	NA	TRBV27	TRBJ1-2
TGTGCCAGCAGGGCAGGGGGCGGGACTGAAGCTTTCTTT	CASRAGGGTEAFF	NA	TRBD1	TRBV28	TRBJ1-1
TGTGCCAGCAGTTACTCGACCTGGGCTAAGCAGCCCCAGCATTTT	CASSYSTWAKQPQHF	NA	NA	TRBV6-5	TRBJ1-5
TGTGCCGGACAGGGCCAAGAGAATCAGCCCCAGCATTTT	CAGQGQENQPQHF	NA	TRBD1	TRBV6-5	TRBJ1-5
TGTGCCAGCAGCCTTCGACAGGGGGCCGCCACTGAAGCTTTCTTT	CASSLRQGAATEAFF	NA	TRBD1	TRBV7-2	TRBJ1-1
TGTGCCAGCAGTTTTCTGCGGAGTAATCAGCCCCAGCATTTT	CASSFLRSNQPQHF	few	NA	TRBV28	TRBJ1-5
TGTGCCAGCAGTCGGTCAAAGCATAACAATGAGCAGTTCTTC	CASSRSKHNNEQFF	NA	NA	TRBV6-2/TRBV6-3	TRBJ2-1
TGTGCCAGCAGCCACTCTCCGGTCGACGAGCAGTACTTC	CASSHSPVDEQYF	NA	NA	TRBV12-3/TRBV12-4	TRBJ2-7
TGTGCCAGCAGACCTCGGACAGGGCCGACTAACTATGGCTACACCTTC	CASRPRTGPTNYGYTF	NA	TRBD1	TRBV7-9	TRBJ1-2
TGTGCCAGCAGCCGCAAGACAGGGTCAGGAAACACCATATATTTT	CASSRKTGSGNTIYF	NA	TRBD1	TRBV7-9	TRBJ1-3
TGTGCCAGCAGCCCAGACCGGGAGCACCAAGAGACCCAGTACTTC	CASSPDREHQETQYF	NA	NA	TRBV7-9	TRBJ2-5
TGTGCCAGCAGCAGCCCGACAGGGGGGCATGGCTACACCTTC	CASSSPTGGHGYTF	NA	NA	TRBV21-1	TRBJ1-2
TGCAGCGTTGAAGGACAGCCCCGCACTGAAGCTTTCTTT	CSVEGQPRTEAFF	NA	NA	TRBV29-1	TRBJ1-1
TGTGCCAGCAGCTTATGGGCGTACACTGAAGCTTTCTTT	CASSLWAYTEAFF	once	NA	TRBV11-2	TRBJ1-1
TGTGCCACCGCACCCGGGACAGGGGGTTCACCCCTCCACTTT	CATAPGTGGSPLHF	NA	TRBD1	TRBV24-1	TRBJ1-6
TGTGCCAGCACTTTAGACACTGAAGCTTTCTTT	CASTLDTEAFF	few	NA	TRBV7-9	TRBJ1-1
TGCGCCAGCAGCTTGAAGGGACAGAACTATGGCTACACCTTC	CASSLKGQNYGYTF	once	TRBD1	TRBV5-1	TRBJ1-2
TGTGCCAGCAGCAAGACAGCGAACTATGGCTACACCTTC	CASSKTANYGYTF	NA	NA	TRBV5-6	TRBJ1-2
TGTGCCAGCAGTGAGGGGCTCCCCGACGGGGGCTACACCTTC	CASSEGLPDGGYTF	NA	NA	TRBV6-1	TRBJ1-2
TGTGCCAGCCATACCCCCGGTGAAGTTTCCTACGAGCAGTACTTC	CASHTPGEVSYEQYF	NA	NA	TRBV5-8	TRBJ2-7
TGTGCCAGCAATCCGGGTGGTCGGAGCTATGGCTACACCTTC	CASNPGGRSYGYTF	NA	NA	TRBV9	TRBJ1-2
TGTGCCAGTTTTGGTCCGACCGGGACAGGGGGCGAAAACACCATATATTTT	CASFGPTGTGGENTIYF	NA	TRBD1	TRBV19	TRBJ1-3
TGTGCCAGCACCGCGGGGAGGGATAGGACCGGGGAGCTGTTTTTT	CASTAGRDRTGELFF	NA	TRBD2	TRBV9	TRBJ2-2
TGTGCCAGCAGGCCCCAGGGCTACAATGAGCAGTTCTTC	CASRPQGYNEQFF	NA	NA	TRBV6-5	TRBJ2-1
TGTGCCAGCTCACCCGCTAGCGGGGGCCTCTACGAGCAGTACTTC	CASSPASGGLYEQYF	once	TRBD2	TRBV18	TRBJ2-7
TGTGCCAGCAGTGATTGGGAATCCTCGGGACTCTACTATGGCTACACCTTC	CASSDWESSGLYYGYTF	NA	NA	TRBV25-1	TRBJ1-2
TGTGCCAGCAGCCAGGGGCAACTCTCCTACGAGCAGTACTTC	CASSQGQLSYEQYF	NA	NA	TRBV3-1/TRBV3-2	TRBJ2-7
TGTGCCAGCAGTGTCGACAGAGACTATGGCTACACCTTC	CASSVDRDYGYTF	NA	NA	TRBV27	TRBJ1-2
TGTGCCAGCAGCGTGGGGGAGCGGGGGACTGAAGCTTTCTTT	CASSVGERGTEAFF	NA	NA	TRBV9	TRBJ1-1
TGCGCCAGCAGCCTCGGACAGGGTAACACCGGGGAGCTGTTTTTT	CASSLGQGNTGELFF	NA	TRBD1	TRBV5-1	TRBJ2-2
TGTGCCAGTAATTTTTGGGAGAGCGCCAATCAGCCCCAGCATTTT	CASNFWESANQPQHF	NA	NA	TRBV19	TRBJ1-5
TGTGCCACCAGTGATCCCCGACAGGGGGGCGATGAGCAGTACTTC	CATSDPRQGGDEQYF	NA	TRBD1	TRBV24-1	TRBJ2-7
TGTGCCAGCAGCTTAGCCCGATCCGAGGGCCTCCACTTT	CASSLARSEGLHF	NA	NA	TRBV7-2	TRBJ1-6
TGTGCCAGCAGTGAATGGGGATCCAGGGGTTCCGAAAAACTGTTTTTT	CASSEWGSRGSEKLFF	NA	NA	TRBV25-1	TRBJ1-4
TGCGCCAGCAGCTTGGGGCTGACAGGGGTCTATTACGAGCAGTACTTC	CASSLGLTGVYYEQYF	few	TRBD1	TRBV5-1	TRBJ2-7
TGTGCCATCAGTGAGGGGGGGGTCACTGAAGCTTTCTTT	CAISEGGVTEAFF	NA	NA	TRBV10-3	TRBJ1-1
TGTGCCAGCAGTTTCGGCCGGACAGCGAACACTGAAGCTTTCTTT	CASSFGRTANTEAFF	once	NA	TRBV7-9	TRBJ1-1
TGTGCCAGCAGCCAAGATGCCCAAGAGACAGATACGCAGTATTTT	CASSQDAQETDTQYF	NA	NA	TRBV4-2	TRBJ2-3
TGTGCCATCGCTAGCCTAGCGGGGACCTACAATGAGCAGTTCTTC	CAIASLAGTYNEQFF	NA	TRBD2	TRBV10-3	TRBJ2-1
TGTGCCAGCAGTACGACTAGCGACTCCTACGAGCAGTACTTC	CASSTTSDSYEQYF	NA	TRBD2	TRBV7-8	TRBJ2-7
TGTGCCAGCAGCCAAGACCTAGCGGGAGGGCCGAGTGAGCAGTTCTTC	CASSQDLAGGPSEQFF	NA	TRBD2	TRBV14	TRBJ2-1
TGTGCCAGCAATCCGGGGTCCCTCTCTGGAAACACCATATATTTT	CASNPGSLSGNTIYF	NA	NA	TRBV28	TRBJ1-3
TGCGCCAGCAGGCCGGGACTAGCGGGTATCCTAGCCAAAAACATTCAGTACTTC	CASRPGLAGILAKNIQYF	NA	TRBD2	TRBV4-1	TRBJ2-4
TGTGCCAGTAGCCCAACCGGGGGAGCGGAAGATACGCAGTATTTT	CASSPTGGAEDTQYF	NA	NA	TRBV19	TRBJ2-3
TGTGCCAGCGGTGAACGGAGACTGTTAGCCAAAAACATTCAGTACTTC	CASGERRLLAKNIQYF	once	NA	TRBV7-9	TRBJ2-4
TGTGCCAGTAGCCATACAGGGGGCTTGAATGAGCAGTTCTTC	CASSHTGGLNEQFF	few	TRBD1	TRBV19	TRBJ2-1
TGTGCCAGCAGTGTTCCAGGGCGTGGGACTGAAGCTTTCTTT	CASSVPGRGTEAFF	NA	NA	TRBV25-1	TRBJ1-1
TGTGCCAGCAGTTACTCGGGTTCAGAGGGTATCCTCCACTTT	CASSYSGSEGILHF	NA	NA	TRBV6-5	TRBJ1-6